The source of this T cell receptor beta chain is a study of blood T cell repertoires in COVID-19. Study context: Spain, Italy and the United States supplied samples that represented acute and convalescent COVID-19. Nucleic acid was either cDNA or gDNA, and it came from T cells, B-cell-depleted T cells, or PBMCs.

Authors' data handling: Reference gene primer amplification gave estimated nucleated cell counts. The data were produced by immunoSEQ multiplex PCR, yet TCRdb's version contains in-frame clones alone and is incomplete. The V and J calls and clone size are taken from that table; D and trimming were inferred from the DNA. The table records 150,000 to 200,000 clones, 88% of them present only once. The CDR3 is made up of 12 amino acids. Germline-derived CDR1 and CDR2 are LNHDA and SQIVND (reference sequence). V gave up 3 bases and J gave up 7 bases, with 9 bases separating them. Sequencing was carried out using peripheral blood. The chain recombines TRBV19 with TRBJ1-2; D may be TRBD1 (6 bases). This receptor was obtained from a human donor in a cohort sampled during active COVID-19. The CDR3 here is CASSILGAGYTF. In DNA, the CDR3 is TGTGCCAGTAGTATTTTGGGGGCTGGCTACACCTTC.